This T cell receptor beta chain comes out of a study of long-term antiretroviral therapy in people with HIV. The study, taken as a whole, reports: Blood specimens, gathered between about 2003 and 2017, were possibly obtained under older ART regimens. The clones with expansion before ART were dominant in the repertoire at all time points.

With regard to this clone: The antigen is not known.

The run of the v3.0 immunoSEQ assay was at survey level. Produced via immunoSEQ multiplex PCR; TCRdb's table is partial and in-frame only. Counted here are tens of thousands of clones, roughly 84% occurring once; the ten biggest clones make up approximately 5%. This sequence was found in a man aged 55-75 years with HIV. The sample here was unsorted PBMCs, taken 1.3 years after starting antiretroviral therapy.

CDR3 residues: CASSQDFAPGYEQYF. The CDR3, as DNA: TGCGCCAGCAGCCAAGACTTTGCACCCGGGTACGAGCAGTACTTC. The rearrangement uses TRBV4-1 and TRBJ2-7; D ambiguous. The CDR3 runs 15 residues. The V and J ends lost 0 bases and 4 bases respectively, with 13 bases between them. CDR1 is MGHRA, CDR2 YSYEKL, per germline.